This entry concerns a single TCR beta chain. Its target is unknown. cDNA synthesis used the whole RNA isolate, giving expressed TCRB sequences. Using immunoSEQ multiplex PCR, the repertoire was profiled, and TCRdb retains in-frame clones only, with some absent. The sample shows around 690,000 clones, around 11% of them seen only once. The CDR3 spans 14 residues. Trimming left V 2 bases short and J 0 bases short, with 7 bases between. Germline-derived CDR1 and CDR2 are KGHSH and LQKENI. The authors sorted CD4+ naive, central memory, regulatory and stem cell-like memory cells via CD45RO/CCR7/CD25/CD127/CD95/CD27. This record comes from a study of beta chain features in type 1 diabetes. Study-level information: Researchers looked at roughly 110 million sorted cells across all samples. Broader study findings: Across all four CD4+ subsets, people with type 1 diabetes showed modestly shorter TCRB CDR3s. The influence of HLA type on TCRB rearrangement stayed undetermined. Among patients, naive, central memory and Treg TCRB repertoires appeared more similar than among healthy donors.

The source of this sequence is a young man with type 1 diabetes. The sample comprised naive CD4+ T cells from blood. The chain joins TRBV18 to TRBJ1-1, with D possibly TRBD1 on 6 matching bases. CDR3 protein: CASSPTGMNTEAFF. CDR3 bases: TGTGCCAGCTCACCAACAGGGATGAACACTGAAGCTTTCTTT.